Each of the 30 T cell receptor beta chains below was sequenced from the same sample in a study of T cell responses to AZD1222 COVID-19 vaccine. Produced via immunoSEQ multiplex PCR; TCRdb's table is partial and in-frame only. The table has more than 95,000 clones, around 89% seen once; the top ten hold around 19%. Sequences were derived from peripheral blood, sampled on day 0 of AZD1222 vaccination. The receptors shown here come from an adult in good health.

The CDR3 region is CASSRQAGGWDTQYF. The DNA for the CDR3 is TGTGCCAGCAGTCGCCAAGCGGGGGGCTGGGATACGCAGTATTTT. This rearrangement joins TRBV27 to TRBJ2-3; 9 bases are shared with TRBD2. The junction had 9 bases not matched to a gene; V was cut back by 5 bases and J by 6 bases. The CDR3 is made up of 15 amino acids. Germline lookup yields CDR1 MNHEY and CDR2 SMNVEV (reference sequence).

This chain links TRBV2 with TRBJ2-7; D gene ambiguous. V lost 2 bases and J 5 bases, leaving 10 bases between the germline ends. The CDR3 has 13 amino acids. Looked up from germline, CDR1 is SNHLY and CDR2 is FYNNEI. The CDR3 sequence is CASSEWNRNEQYF. Written as DNA, the CDR3 is TGTGCCAGCAGTGAATGGAATCGCAACGAGCAGTACTTC. Full variable domain (remainder filled in from reference TRBV2 and TRBJ2-7): EPEVTQTPSHQVTQMGQEVILRCVPISNHLYFYWYRQILGQKVEFLVSFYNNEISEKSEIFDDQFSVERPDGSNFTLKIRSTKLEDSAMYFCASSEWNRNEQYFGPGTRLTVT.

The chain employs TRBV9 and TRBJ1-1, with TRBD1 identical over 7 bases. The CDR3 is 15 amino acids. Germline CDR1 and CDR2: SGDLS and YYNGEE. The J segment lost 0 bases and the V segment lost 0 bases, leaving 2 bases of the junction unmatched. The CDR3 DNA sequence: TGTGCCAGCAGCGTAGGGACAGGAGTGAACACTGAAGCTTTCTTT. Its protein product is CASSVGTGVNTEAFF.

The J gene is TRBJ1-4, the V gene TRBV29-1; D is ambiguous. V lost 6 bases and J 1 base, leaving 15 bases between the germline ends. The V gene's germline CDR1 is SQVTM and CDR2 ANQGSEA. This CDR3 has 15 amino acids. The CDR3 loop is CSVRKGSGTNEKLFF. CDR3 in DNA: TGCAGCGTAAGAAAGGGTTCTGGAACTAATGAAAAACTGTTTTTT. Full variable domain (missing parts from reference TRBV29-1 and TRBJ1-4): SAVISQKPSRDICQRGTSLTIQCQVDSQVTMMFWYRQQPGQSLTLIATANQGSEATYESGFVIDKFPISRPNLTFSTLTVSNMSPEDSSIYLCSVRKGSGTNEKLFFGSGTQLSVL.

The genes are TRBV9 and TRBJ1-1; D gene ambiguous. The CDR3 length is 14 residues. Germline V lookup: CDR1 SGDLS, CDR2 YYNGEE. V lost 0 bases and J 3 bases, leaving 9 bases between the germline ends. CDR3 residues: CASSVDGRYTEAFF. The CDR3 DNA reads TGTGCCAGCAGCGTAGACGGGAGATACACTGAAGCTTTCTTT.

The V call is TRBV4-2, the J call TRBJ1-4; D not certain. From germline, CDR1 is LGHNA and CDR2 YNFKEQ. This CDR3 has 14 residues. V was shortened by 0 bases and J by 16 bases, with 18 bases between the two germline ends. CDR3: CASSQETVQSTTFF. The CDR3 DNA is TGTGCCAGCAGCCAAGAAACAGTACAGTCGACAACGTTTTTT.

The sample holds one count of this clone. The gene calls are TRBV19 and TRBJ1-2; possible D gene TRBD1, 5 bases. V was shortened by 6 bases and J by 0 bases, with 11 bases between the two germline ends. CDR3 length: 14 residues. Germline CDR1 is LNHDA and CDR2 is SQIVND (reference sequence). This CDR3 is CASSLLGANYGYTF. In DNA, the CDR3 is TGTGCCAGTAGCCTCCTGGGGGCTAACTATGGCTACACCTTC.

J is TRBJ1-4 and V is TRBV19; no clear D. Germline V gives CDR1 LNHDA, CDR2 SQIVND (reference sequence). The CDR3 is made up of 12 amino acids. V gave up 8 bases and J gave up 7 bases, with 11 bases separating them. The CDR3 DNA reads TGTGCCAGTCGGTTGTACGGTGAAAAACTGTTTTTT. This gives the protein CASRLYGEKLFF.

The sample holds a few counts of this clone. The chain is built from TRBV7-9 and TRBJ2-7; possibly TRBD1 or TRBD2 for D (6 bases each). CDR1 and CDR2 from the germline V gene are SEHNR and FQNEAQ (reference sequence). V was trimmed by 2 bases and J by 3 bases, leaving 11 bases between them. This CDR3 comprises 14 residues. The CDR3 protein is CASSLSGANYEQYF. The CDR3, as DNA: TGTGCCAGCAGCTTATCGGGGGCGAACTACGAGCAGTACTTC.

The rearrangement links TRBV10-3 to TRBJ2-3; no clear D gene. The ends were cut back, 0 bases at V and 6 bases at J, with 4 bases in the middle. There are 12 residues in the CDR3. The germline gives CDR1 ENHRY, CDR2 SYGVKD. The CDR3 bases are TGTGCCATCAGTGAGTCTGGGGATACGCAGTATTTT. Translation: CAISESGDTQYF.

The chain recombines TRBV27 with TRBJ1-1; unclear D gene. CDR1 is MNHEY and CDR2 is SMNVEV in the germline V gene (reference sequence). CDR3 size: 18 residues. V was clipped by 4 bases and J by 0 bases, with 21 bases between them. The CDR3 nucleotides are TGTGCCAGCAGTTCGCACTATAGTCAGGCCCTCATGAACACTGAAGCTTTCTTT. It translates to CASSSHYSQALMNTEAFF.

The rearrangement joins TRBV19 to TRBJ2-3; 9 bases map to TRBD2. CDR1 and CDR2 (germline): LNHDA, SQIVND (reference sequence). Trimming removed 5 bases from V and 4 bases from J; junction bases left unmatched: 7. The CDR3 loop spans 15 amino acids. CDR3 nucleotides: TGTGCCAGTAGTGAGGGCGGGGGGGCATCAGATACGCAGTATTTT. Residues: CASSEGGGASDTQYF.

Here the CDR3 reads CASSLGYRGRGETQYF. CDR3 nucleotides: TGCGCCAGCAGCTTGGGCTACAGGGGGCGGGGAGAGACCCAGTACTTC. The rearrangement links TRBV5-1 to TRBJ2-5, with 9 bases matching TRBD1. The CDR3 spans 16 residues. From germline, CDR1 is SGHRS and CDR2 YFSETQ. The V gene end was trimmed by 0 bases and the J gene end by 4 bases; junction bases not matched to a gene: 7.

This clone has only a few counts. The chain employs TRBV6-9 and TRBJ2-5; 7 positions match TRBD1. The CDR3 is 13 residues long. The V and J ends lost 8 bases and 7 bases, in that order; junction bases with no gene match: 10. Germline V gene lookup returns CDR1 MNHGY and CDR2 SVAAGI. The CDR3 protein is CASPQGPRVTQYF. CDR3 DNA sequence: TGTGCCAGCCCACAGGGGCCGCGGGTGACCCAGTACTTC.

The V gene is TRBV11-3, the J gene TRBJ2-1; D remains unclear. V lost 0 bases, J lost 11 bases, and 8 bases lay in between. Germline CDR1 reads SGHNT; CDR2 reads YENEEA. The CDR3 extends over 12 amino acids. The CDR3 DNA reads TGTGCCAGCAGCTTAGAACTCGGACAGCAGTTCTTC. It encodes CASSLELGQQFF.

This rearrangement joins TRBV5-1 to TRBJ2-3; D may correspond to TRBD1 or TRBD2 (5 bases each). The CDR3 contains 13 residues. Germline CDR1 is SGHRS and CDR2 is YFSETQ. V lost 0 bases to trimming and J lost 8 bases, with 10 bases between them. The CDR3 reads CASSLAGDGTQYF. CDR3 nucleotides: TGCGCCAGCAGCTTGGCCGGGGACGGTACGCAGTATTTT.

This clone has only one observation. The genes are TRBV19 and TRBJ1-5; D ambiguous. This CDR3 is built from 13 residues. V lost 7 bases, J lost 9 bases, and 16 bases lay in between. Germline V gene sequence: CDR1 LNHDA, CDR2 SQIVND (reference sequence). CDR3 region: CASTSSPPGPQHF. CDR3 DNA sequence: TGTGCCAGTACCTCTTCCCCCCCGGGGCCCCAGCATTTT.

For this clone: Additional DNA sequences in this sample encode the identical CDR3. The CDR3 DNA reads TGCGCCAGCAGCTTGGGCAGGAACTATGGCTACACCTTC. This sequence encodes CASSLGRNYGYTF. This chain links TRBV5-1 with TRBJ1-2; D uncertain. CDR1 is SGHRS and CDR2 is YFSETQ in the germline V gene. There are 13 residues in the CDR3. The V end lost 0 bases, the J end lost 2 bases, and 5 bases lay between the germline ends.

The chain couples TRBV13 to TRBJ1-1; D call uncertain. The CDR3 runs to 14 residues. V dropped 4 bases and J dropped 0 bases, with 9 bases sitting between them. Germline V gene lookup returns CDR1 PRHDT and CDR2 FYEKMQ (reference sequence). In nucleotides, the CDR3 is TGTGCCAGCAGCTACGAGGGAATGAACACTGAAGCTTTCTTT. Protein product: CASSYEGMNTEAFF.

This chain uses TRBV10-3 with TRBJ2-5; D ambiguous. Germline loops: CDR1 ENHRY, CDR2 SYGVKD. V gave up 2 bases and J gave up 5 bases, with 12 bases separating them. There are 14 residues in the CDR3. The CDR3 coding sequence is TGTGCCATCAGTGAGGCCGACCGAGTCGAGACCCAGTACTTC. Translating gives CAISEADRVETQYF.

The chain uses TRBV15 and TRBJ2-1; 11 bases are a match to TRBD2. The CDR3 is 14 amino acids. V lost 5 bases, J lost 5 bases, and 2 bases stayed unmatched. CDR1 and CDR2 (germline): LNHNV, YYDKDF (reference sequence). The CDR3 DNA reads as TGTGCCACCAGCCGTAGCGGGGGGGACAATGAGCAGTTCTTC. Its translation: CATSRSGGDNEQFF.

The sample holds a few counts of this clone. The chain employs TRBV24-1 and TRBJ2-1; 8 nucleotides align to TRBD2. Germline V gives CDR1 KGHDR, CDR2 SFDVKD. The length of the CDR3 is 18 residues. Trimming removed 4 bases from V and 4 bases from J; junction bases left unmatched: 14. CDR3 sequence: CATSDTRRGGPGYNEQFF. The CDR3 DNA follows: TGTGCCACCAGTGACACCCGCCGGGGGGGGCCGGGTTACAATGAGCAGTTCTTC.

The chain employs TRBV5-5 and TRBJ1-6; D gene ambiguous. Germline assignment: CDR1 SGHKS and CDR2 YYEKEE (reference sequence). CDR3 length: 17 residues. V lost 4 bases and J lost 2, with 16 bases in between. CDR3 DNA sequence: TGTGCCAGCAGCCTAGGTCGTCTGGTGGCCTATAATTCACCCCTCCACTTT. Protein sequence: CASSLGRLVAYNSPLHF.

The chain employs TRBV5-3 and TRBJ1-2, with D possibly matching TRBD1 (5 bases). TRBV5-3 has ORF status, its function being uncertain. Trimming shortened V by 1 base and J by 9 bases, and 13 bases separated the two germline ends. The length of the CDR3 is 13 residues. CDR3 nucleotides: TGTGCCAGAAGCTTGAAGCAGGGTAGACGCTACACCTTC. Protein sequence: CARSLKQGRRYTF.

The chain recombines TRBV5-4 with TRBJ1-4, with TRBD1 matching over 8 bases. The germline gives CDR1 SGHNT, CDR2 YYREEE (reference sequence). Trimming took 4 bases from V and 4 from J; bases not matched to a gene: 3. This CDR3 has 14 amino acids. The CDR3 DNA reads as TGTGCCAGCAGCCCCGGGACAGGTAATGAAAAACTGTTTTTT. It translates to CASSPGTGNEKLFF. The full variable domain, rest sourced from reference TRBV5-4 and TRBJ1-4, is ETGVTQSPTHLIKTRGQQVTLRCSSQSGHNTVSWYQQALGQGPQFIFQYYREEENGRGNFPPRFSGLQFPNYSSELNVNALELDDSALYLCASSPGTGNEKLFFGSGTQLSVL.

The V gene is TRBV4-1, the J gene TRBJ2-5; 9 bases map to TRBD1. CDR3 length: 21 residues. Germline CDR1 is MGHRA and CDR2 is YSYEKL. V dropped 3 bases and J dropped 1; count of bases not matched to a gene: 21. As DNA, the CDR3 is TGCGCCAGCAGCCATTCGAGGGTGGGACAGGGAGGAGTGGGTCGCCAAGAGACCCAGTACTTC. Translating gives CASSHSRVGQGGVGRQETQYF.

The chain has TRBV10-3 and TRBJ2-3, with D hard to call. CDR1 and CDR2 from the germline V gene are ENHRY and SYGVKD. The CDR3 extends over 14 amino acids. V lost 8 bases, J lost 1 base, and 13 bases lay in between. The CDR3 DNA reads TGTGCCATCGAGGCTAGTGGGGGCACAGATACGCAGTATTTT. Amino acid sequence: CAIEASGGTDTQYF.

V and J are TRBV7-3 and TRBJ2-7; 9 bases fit TRBD1. The CDR3 is made up of 14 amino acids. V trimming: 5 bases; J trimming: 6 bases; junction bases outside the gene matches: 8. Germline CDR1 and CDR2: SGHTA and FQGTGA. This chain's CDR3 is CASSPKGTGFEQYF. Here the CDR3 DNA reads TGTGCCAGCAGCCCGAAAGGGACAGGGTTCGAGCAGTACTTC.

The gene calls are TRBV19 and TRBJ2-7; possibly TRBD2 for D (6 bases). V lost 3 bases, J lost 4 bases, and 10 bases lay in between. The CDR3 length is 13 residues. CDR1 LNHDA and CDR2 SQIVND come from the germline V gene (reference sequence). CDR3 sequence reads: CASSMTSAYEQYF. As DNA, the CDR3 is TGTGCCAGTAGTATGACTAGTGCGTACGAGCAGTACTTC.

This clone was seen only a few times. The rearrangement uses TRBV10-3 and TRBJ1-1; D uncertain. This CDR3 contains 15 residues. Germline V gene data show CDR1 as ENHRY and CDR2 as SYGVKD. Trimming took off 3 bases at V and 4 bases at J, with 15 bases between the two ends. The CDR3 DNA follows: TGTGCCATCAGTGATTGGGAGGGAAGAGGCACTGAAGCTTTCTTT. Translating gives CAISDWEGRGTEAFF.